This T cell receptor (beta chain) stems from a study of blood T cell repertoires in COVID-19 (dated by TCRdb to the early 2020s). Turning to the overall study: Collaborator samples came from the United States, Italy and Spain and covered acute and convalescent phases of COVID-19. The material from the prospective study consisted of cDNA or gDNA derived from T cells, B-cell-depleted T cells, or PBMCs. The dataset comprised deeply sampled blood TCRbeta repertoires from subjects exposed to, actively infected with, or recovered from COVID-19. The repertoires were released in a freely available public database intended as a resource for research on the immune response to SARS-CoV-2. Samples came from the ongoing ImmuneRACE study (first 160 participants) plus 1,254 subjects from 6 global collaborators. The sample metadata nearly always contained a de-identified subject ID, COVID-19 status, age in years and sex. Where HLA class I and class II types were available, the types were taken from metadata supplied by the sample provider, not from assay-based typing.

Taken from the germline V gene (reference sequence), the CDR1 and CDR2 loops are SGHAT and FQDESV. The CDR3, cysteine through phenylalanine, is 13 amino acids long. Only the CDR3 portion is preserved as DNA: 39 bases, with reading frame beginning at the first base. Relative to germline, V is 1 base shorter and J is 3 bases shorter, with 5 bases between their ends. Details on this clone: Its recognized antigen is unknown. Base qualities are not recorded, but no much larger clone differs from it by a single base.

Collaborating institutions collected whole blood in K2EDTA tubes following their own protocols. For TCRbeta analysis, collaborator samples were shipped as frozen whole blood, as isolated PBMCs, or as DNA extracted from either sample type. TCRbeta CDR3 regions were amplified from genomic DNA using the immunoSEQ Assay, a bias-controlled multiplex PCR. The published analysis was carried out like this. Within the assay, amplification of reference gene primers was used to estimate how many nucleated cells each sample contained. Sequence reads were collapsed and filtered to measure the absolute abundance of every unique TCRbeta CDR3 rearrangement. For each sample, productive Simpson clonality was calculated as the square root of Simpson's diversity index across productive rearrangements. TCRdb carries this immuneACCESS record with in-frame sequences only. Its versions omit some clonotypes, under half of them owing to an unresolved V gene in the studies checked, with the rest unexplained. Clonal size and the V and J genes are those of that table, whereas D and trimming came from the DNA. The sample has approximately 130,000 clones on record, around 83% of them singletons. The ten largest clones represent about 5.4% of the sample.

What the work shows at the level of the full study, not this receptor alone: Clinical and demographic metadata were provided uncurated, with the amount varying by source and participant.

The TCR comes from an older man with active or convalescent COVID-19. Sequenced sample: peripheral blood. In this chain, TRBV11-1 is recombined with TRBJ2-3; the D gene cannot be named for sure. The DNA sequence is as follows: TGTGCCAGCAGCTTAGACCAGACAGATACGCAGTATTTT. This translates into CASSLDQTDTQYF.